Each of the 23 T cell receptor beta chains below was sequenced from the same sample in a study of cytomegalovirus exposure and HLA in healthy donors. The PCR was carried out with 60 Vbeta primers and 13 Jbeta primers. Method: immunoSEQ multiplex PCR; TCRdb's copy keeps in-frame clones and lacks some. The sample holds approximately 130,000 clones, about 84% seen once. Sequencing input: PBMCs. The receptors were gathered from a boy aged 5-17 years in good health and CMV-seronegative.

V is TRBV4-1 and J is TRBJ1-2; D gene unclear. V dropped 1 base and J dropped 8 bases, with 11 bases sitting between them. The germline gives CDR1 MGHRA, CDR2 YSYEKL. CDR3 size: 13 residues. The CDR3 DNA reads TGCGCCAGCAGCCAAGTCGGGTACGGCGGCTACACCTTC. Protein sequence: CASSQVGYGGYTF.

The gene calls are TRBV7-8 and TRBJ1-2; D is perhaps TRBD1 (5 bases). Germline V CDR1 and CDR2: SGHVS, FQNEAQ. The CDR3 has 12 amino acids. Trimming removed 5 bases from V and 6 bases from J, with 10 bases in between. Written as DNA, the CDR3 is TGTGCCAGCAGCCCCGTCAGGGATGGCTACACCTTC. As protein: CASSPVRDGYTF.

This clone has just a few counts. The V gene is TRBV5-1, the J gene TRBJ1-2, with 7 bases matching TRBD1. This CDR3 has 15 residues. From germline, CDR1 is SGHRS and CDR2 YFSETQ. The trim removed 1 base at V and 4 bases at J, leaving 7 bases unmatched. CDR3 bases: TGCGCCAGCAGCTTGTTCACAGGGGCCCCCTATGGCTACACCTTC. Translated, it gives CASSLFTGAPYGYTF.

The chain links TRBV5-1 to TRBJ1-3, with a weak D call TRBD1 (5 bases). Germline-derived CDR1 and CDR2 are SGHRS and YFSETQ. The V gene lost 4 bases and the J gene lost 0 bases, with 14 bases spanning the gap. The CDR3 length is 16 residues. Here the CDR3 DNA reads TGCGCCAGCAGCGCAGGAAGGGGTCCCTCTGGAAACACCATATATTTT. It specifies CASSAGRGPSGNTIYF.

The rearrangement joins TRBV30 to TRBJ1-5; tentative D call: TRBD1 (6 bases). The V gene's germline CDR1 is GTSNPN and CDR2 SVGIG (reference sequence). The CDR3 loop spans 14 amino acids. Deletions cut 2 bases from V and 4 bases from J, with 12 bases between. The CDR3 reads CAWSLGQVNQPQHF. CDR3 bases: TGTGCCTGGAGTTTGGGACAAGTAAATCAGCCCCAGCATTTT.

The V call is TRBV6-1, the J call TRBJ2-3; TRBD2 agrees at 10 bases. Germline V gene data show CDR1 as MNHNS and CDR2 as SASEGT. The CDR3 has 14 residues. V was clipped by 8 bases and J by 4 bases; unmatched bases: 6. The CDR3 region has the DNA TGTGCCAGCCCTAAGCGGGAGGGGTCAGATACGCAGTATTTT. Protein sequence: CASPKREGSDTQYF.

The chain recombines TRBV2 with TRBJ2-1, with TRBD1 as a possible D gene (8 bases). There are 18 residues in the CDR3. The V end lost 4 bases, the J end lost 2 bases, and 21 bases lay between the germline ends. Germline CDR1 SNHLY, CDR2 FYNNEI. As DNA, the CDR3 is TGTGCCAGCAGTGGGACAGGGAGGGCAAAGCGGCCCTACAATGAGCAGTTCTTC. It specifies CASSGTGRAKRPYNEQFF.

The chain combines TRBV5-8 with TRBJ2-5; 8 nucleotides line up with TRBD1. The CDR3 consists of 16 residues. J was trimmed by 5 bases and V by 5 bases; bases with no gene match: 14. Germline V lookup: CDR1 SGHTS, CDR2 YDEGEE. Here the CDR3 reads CASSSKDRALGETQYF. CDR3 nucleotide sequence: TGTGCCAGCAGTTCCAAGGACAGGGCGCTGGGGGAGACCCAGTACTTC.

This chain joins TRBV4-2 and TRBJ2-7; 8 bases fit TRBD2. CDR1 is LGHNA and CDR2 is YNFKEQ in the germline V gene. V dropped 1 base and J dropped 3; count of bases not matched to a gene: 8. The CDR3 has 16 amino acids. CDR3 bases: TGTGCCAGCAGCCAAGGAGAAACTAGCGGAGACTACGAGCAGTACTTC. It encodes CASSQGETSGDYEQYF.

The chain links TRBV6-1 to TRBJ2-4; 12 positions match TRBD2. This CDR3 has 14 residues. J lost 6 bases, V lost 6 bases, and 3 bases had no gene match. CDR1 MNHNS and CDR2 SASEGT come from the germline V gene. The CDR3 coding sequence is TGTGCCAGCAGGACTAGCGGGAGATTAAACATTCAGTACTTC. It codes for CASRTSGRLNIQYF.

The chain couples TRBV10-3 to TRBJ2-7, with 7 bases lining up with TRBD1. Per the germline V gene, CDR1 is ENHRY and CDR2 is SYGVKD. The CDR3 is made up of 14 amino acids. With 0 bases clipped from V and 7 bases from J, the junction kept 6 bases outside the gene matches. CDR3 protein: CAISESGTEGEQYF. The DNA of the CDR3 is TGTGCCATCAGTGAGTCTGGGACAGAAGGGGAGCAGTACTTC.

This clone occurred once. J is TRBJ1-1 and V is TRBV6-1; TRBD1 aligns across 7 bases. The junction had 7 bases not matched to a gene; V was cut back by 2 bases and J by 4 bases. Germline assignment: CDR1 MNHNS and CDR2 SASEGT. The CDR3 spans 15 residues. CDR3 DNA: TGTGCCAGCAGTGAACCCGCAGGGGGTTTCACTGAAGCTTTCTTT. Its translation is CASSEPAGGFTEAFF.

This clone was detected once. The chain couples TRBV19 to TRBJ2-7; TRBD2 aligns across 7 bases. The trim removed 3 bases at V and 6 bases at J, leaving 8 bases unmatched. The CDR3 is 14 amino acids. Germline lookup yields CDR1 LNHDA and CDR2 SQIVND (reference sequence). For the CDR3, the DNA is TGTGCCAGTAGTATGTTCCGGGAGGCCCCCGAGCAGTACTTC. Translating gives CASSMFREAPEQYF. The full variable domain, with the rest looked up from reference TRBV19 and TRBJ2-7, is DGGITQSPKYLFRKEGQNVTLSCEQNLNHDAMYWYRQDPGQGLRLIYYSQIVNDFQKGDIAEGYSVSREKKESFPLTVTSAQKNPTAFYLCASSMFREAPEQYFGPGTRLTVT.

This chain connects TRBV30 to TRBJ2-2, with 7 nucleotides matching TRBD2. With 1 base clipped from V and 3 bases from J, the junction kept 5 bases outside the gene matches. This CDR3 contains 15 residues. The V gene's germline CDR1 is GTSNPN and CDR2 SVGIG (reference sequence). CDR3 DNA sequence: TGTGCCTGGAGTGCTGTCGCGGGAGACACCGGGGAGCTGTTTTTT. Translating gives CAWSAVAGDTGELFF.

The chain combines TRBV11-2 with TRBJ2-7; 13 bases agree with TRBD2. Germline CDR1 SGHAT, CDR2 FQNNGV. This CDR3 contains 15 residues. The junction had 5 bases not matched to a gene; V was cut back by 5 bases and J by 4 bases. CDR3 amino acids: CASSDGTSGIYEQYF. CDR3 DNA sequence: TGTGCCAGCAGCGACGGGACTAGCGGGATATACGAGCAGTACTTC.

The chain links TRBV11-2 to TRBJ2-1, with 8 bases fitting TRBD2. This CDR3 comprises 16 residues. Trimming at V came to 5 bases and at J to 0 bases, leaving 6 bases not matched to a gene. The germline V gene has CDR1 SGHAT and CDR2 FQNNGV. CDR3 DNA sequence: TGTGCCAGCAGCGGATTAGCGGGGAGCTCCTACAATGAGCAGTTCTTC. As protein: CASSGLAGSSYNEQFF. The full variable domain, in which reference TRBV11-2 and TRBJ2-1 provide the parts outside the CDR3, is EAGVAQSPRYKIIEKRQSVAFWCNPISGHATLYWYQQILGQGPKLLIQFQNNGVVDDSQLPKDRFSAERLKGVDSTLKIQPAKLEDSAVYLCASSGLAGSSYNEQFFGPGTRLTVL.

The rearrangement uses TRBV18 and TRBJ2-3; D is perhaps TRBD2 (6 bases). The CDR3 totals 14 residues. V was shortened by 4 bases and J by 4 bases, with 12 bases between the two germline ends. Per the germline V gene, CDR1 is KGHSH and CDR2 is LQKENI. The CDR3 DNA follows: TGTGCCAGCTCACACGCGGGATCCCCAGATACGCAGTATTTT. Translating gives CASSHAGSPDTQYF. The full variable domain, completed using reference TRBV18 and TRBJ2-3, is NAGVMQNPRHLVRRRGQEARLRCSPMKGHSHVYWYRQLPEEGLKFMVYLQKENIIDESGMPKERFSAEFPKEGPSILRIQQVVRGDSAAYFCASSHAGSPDTQYFGPGTRLTVL.

This chain joins TRBV4-1 and TRBJ2-3, with 10 bases that match TRBD2. Germline lookup yields CDR1 MGHRA and CDR2 YSYEKL. The J segment lost 3 bases and the V segment lost 0 bases, leaving 3 bases of the junction unmatched. This CDR3 contains 16 residues. DNA of the CDR3: TGCGCCAGCAGCCAAGATGCAGCGGGAGGGACAGATACGCAGTATTTT. Its translation: CASSQDAAGGTDTQYF.

V usage is TRBV27 and J usage is TRBJ2-3; 9 bases agree with TRBD1. Germline lookup yields CDR1 MNHEY and CDR2 SMNVEV (reference sequence). The CDR3 is 16 residues long. Trimming removed 4 bases from V and 5 bases from J; junction bases left unmatched: 10. CDR3 in DNA: TGTGCCAGCAGTTCGTCACAGGGGGCATTCGGAGATACGCAGTATTTT. Translating gives CASSSSQGAFGDTQYF.

This clone was counted only a few times. The genes are TRBV30 and TRBJ2-1; TRBD2 matches at 7 bases. Looked up from germline, CDR1 is GTSNPN and CDR2 is SVGIG (reference sequence). V dropped 7 bases and J dropped 4; count of bases not matched to a gene: 4. The CDR3 sequence is 12 residues long. CDR3 coding DNA: TGTGCCTTCTCTAGCGGTTACAATGAGCAGTTCTTC. Encoded protein: CAFSSGYNEQFF.

The CDR3 here is CASSQGWGPYEQYF. CDR3 DNA: TGCGCCAGCAGCCAGGGTTGGGGGCCCTACGAGCAGTACTTC. This chain joins TRBV4-3 and TRBJ2-7; weak D call: TRBD1 (6 bases). The CDR3 totals 14 residues. V was shortened by 3 bases and J by 2 bases, with 11 bases between the two germline ends. CDR1 is LGHNA, CDR2 YSLEER, per germline.

This chain connects TRBV6-5 to TRBJ1-1; D is possibly TRBD1 (6 bases). V lost 7 bases to trimming and J lost 4 bases, with 10 bases between them. The CDR3 runs to 12 residues. Germline-derived CDR1 and CDR2 are MNHEY and SVGAGI. The chain's CDR3 is CASKRGSTEAFF. The CDR3 DNA reads TGTGCCAGCAAAAGGGGGTCCACTGAAGCTTTCTTT.

V gene TRBV5-1 combines with J gene TRBJ2-5; D not resolved. V gave up 5 bases and J gave up 0 bases, with 14 bases separating them. CDR1 is SGHRS, CDR2 YFSETQ, per germline. CDR3 length: 15 amino acids. The CDR3 DNA follows: TGCGCCAGCAGAGAGAGCGTCTCGTACCAAGAGACCCAGTACTTC. Its protein is CASRESVSYQETQYF.